This T cell receptor (beta chain) was identified in a study of T cell responses to AZD1222 COVID-19 vaccine. About the research overall: Second doses at about 4 or about 12 weeks were pooled. Study results and limitations: White British donors predominated, females outnumbered males, and clonal diversity was possibly underestimated. At 160-218 and 743-854, vaccine-associated CD4 TCRs were dominant, and they spanned spike. Within unmutated variant regions lay the reported targets of nearly half of spike-specific TCRs.

As regards this clone: The antigen is unknown.

Only in-frame clones appear in the TCRdb table, and some are missing; sequencing was by immunoSEQ multiplex PCR. The sample lists some 130,000 clones; less than 95% were seen once. Germline lookup yields CDR1 LGHDT and CDR2 YNNKEL (reference sequence). J gave up 5 bases and V 3 bases, and 8 bases lay outside the gene matches. The CDR3 covers 16 residues. The chain is built from TRBV3-1 (or the pseudogene TRBV3-2) and TRBJ2-1; 9 bases align to TRBD2. Sequencing was performed on peripheral blood, taken on day 0 of AZD1222 vaccination. The clonotype originates from an adult in good health. The DNA for the CDR3 is TGTGCCAGCAGCCACGGGAGCGGGGGGACCCACAATGAGCAGTTCTTC. Amino acids: CASSHGSGGTHNEQFF.